These 2 T cell receptor beta chains were all obtained from the same sample, sequenced in a study of T cells after yellow fever vaccination (dated by TCRdb to between 2019 and 2020). To prepare the library, 5' RACE was applied. Sequencing was carried out with an Illumina HiSeq 2500. TCRdb itself trimmed the public reads at Q25 with fastp, ran MiXCR and retained productive beta chains. Rows with a matching CDR3 protein are joined into one entry that keeps the most common DNA and genes. This sample comprises 300,000 to 450,000 distinct CDR3 sequences, roughly 8.6% of them detected only once. The leading ten clones occupy approximately 15% of the sample. In light of the paper, this sample's treatment or condition label describes: live attenuated yellow fever vaccine strain. The sample consisted of PBMCs, taken roughly 46 days after the first yellow fever vaccination. The receptors come from a man aged 18 to 29 who received the YFV17D yellow fever vaccine.

This clonotype was detected only a few times. The chain has TRBV6-1 and TRBJ2-5, with 12 bases fitting TRBD2. The V segment lost 6 bases and the J segment 5 bases; nucleotides outside the gene matches: 4. The CDR3 has 14 residues. Germline assignment: CDR1 MNHNS and CDR2 SASEGT. The CDR3 DNA follows: TGTGCCAGCAGATCGACTAGCGGGGGCGAGACCCAGTACTTC. It specifies CASRSTSGGETQYF.

The chain recombines TRBV7-9 with TRBJ2-2; a weak D match, TRBD2 (6 bases). Trimming pared 7 bases from V and 3 bases from J, leaving 18 bases between. In germline, CDR1 is SEHNR, CDR2 FQNEAQ (reference sequence). This CDR3 has 16 residues. The chain's CDR3 is CASTLGAGGDTGELFF. The CDR3 nucleotides are TGTGCCAGCACCCTCGGGGCAGGAGGGGACACCGGGGAGCTGTTTTTT.